Below are 13 T cell receptor beta chains sequenced from a single sample in a study of OX40 agonist ivuxolimab in advanced cancers. Data came from immunoSEQ multiplex PCR; TCRdb stores just in-frame clones and leaves some out. Seen here are about 21,000 clones, 88% observed once, and the top ten hold 9.5% to 12%. This sample comprised CD4+ or CD8+ T cells sorted from blood, obtained in a trial of the OX40 agonist ivuxolimab. The receptors derive from an adult with an advanced solid tumor such as melanoma, head and neck, liver or kidney cancer.

The CDR3 reads CASSLYERKAFF. CDR3 DNA: TGTGCCAGCAGCTTGTACGAAAGGAAGGCTTTCTTT. This chain uses TRBV5-5 with TRBJ1-1; D call uncertain. CDR1 is SGHKS and CDR2 is YYEKEE in the germline V gene (reference sequence). The CDR3 has 12 amino acids. The ends were cut back, 1 base at V and 11 bases at J, with 12 bases in the middle.

The rearrangement uses TRBV19 and TRBJ2-1; 11 nucleotides line up with TRBD2. Germline loops: CDR1 LNHDA, CDR2 SQIVND (reference sequence). This CDR3 has 14 amino acids. V shed 6 bases and J 6 bases; nucleotides not matched to a gene: 4. The CDR3 nucleotides are TGTGCCAGTAGACCTAGCGGGAGGACCAATGAGCAGTTCTTC. Amino acids: CASRPSGRTNEQFF.

V gene TRBV11-1 combines with J gene TRBJ2-7; possibly TRBD2 for D (6 bases). V shed 4 bases and J shed 6 bases, with 16 bases lying between them. The CDR3 length is 14 residues. Germline lookup yields CDR1 SGHAT and CDR2 FQDESV (reference sequence). The CDR3 loop reads CASSSGPGVGEQYF. Here the CDR3 DNA reads TGTGCCAGCAGCTCGGGTCCGGGGGTCGGCGAGCAGTACTTC.

This chain joins TRBV7-8 and TRBJ2-1; D might be TRBD1 or TRBD2, each matching 5 bases. This CDR3 has 13 residues. V shed 5 bases and J shed 5 bases, with 10 bases lying between them. The germline CDR1 and CDR2 sequences are SGHVS and FQNEAQ. The CDR3 coding sequence is TGTGCCAGCAGCCCAGGGACGGACAATGAGCAGTTCTTC. Translation: CASSPGTDNEQFF.

The chain recombines TRBV11-2 with TRBJ2-1, with D perhaps matching TRBD2 (6 bases). The CDR3 consists of 13 residues. Per germline, CDR1 SGHAT and CDR2 FQNNGV. The germline V and J ends were trimmed by 5 bases and 6 bases, with 11 bases remaining between them. The CDR3 bases are TGTGCCAGCAGCCCCGGGACTTTCAATGAGCAGTTCTTC. Amino acid sequence: CASSPGTFNEQFF.

The chain recombines TRBV9 with TRBJ1-1; tentatively, D is TRBD1 (6 bases). V shed 2 bases and J shed 1 base, with 12 bases lying between them. The CDR3 sequence is 15 residues long. Germline CDR1 is SGDLS and CDR2 is YYNGEE. The CDR3 protein is CASSVPEGENTEAFF. The CDR3 DNA follows: TGTGCCAGCAGCGTCCCCGAGGGGGAGAACACTGAAGCTTTCTTT.

The chain joins TRBV7-8 to TRBJ2-7; maybe TRBD2 (5 bases). V was clipped by 1 base and J by 7 bases, with 14 bases between them. The V gene's germline CDR1 is SGHVS and CDR2 FQNEAQ. The CDR3 runs to 14 residues. CDR3 loop: CASSLDFMSGEQYF. The CDR3, as DNA: TGTGCCAGCAGCTTAGATTTTATGTCGGGGGAGCAGTACTTC. Combining the CDR3 with reference TRBV7-8 and TRBJ2-7 gives the whole variable domain GAGVSQSPRYKVAKRGQDVALRCDPISGHVSLFWYQQALGQGPEFLTYFQNEAQLDKSGLPSDRFFAERPEGSVSTLKIQRTQQEDSAVYLCASSLDFMSGEQYFGPGTRLTVT.

The rearrangement uses TRBV7-2 and TRBJ2-7; the match to TRBD2 covers 12 bases. The CDR3 is made up of 15 amino acids. The V and J ends lost 5 bases and 2 bases, in that order; junction bases with no gene match: 4. In germline, CDR1 is SGHTA, CDR2 FQGNSA. The CDR3, as DNA: TGTGCCAGCAGCCCTCGACTAGCGGGGGCCTACGAGCAGTACTTC. Amino acid sequence: CASSPRLAGAYEQYF.

This sequence joins TRBV6-5 and TRBJ2-7; D unclear. This CDR3 is built from 13 residues. Trimming removed 6 bases from V and 6 bases from J, with 15 bases in between. CDR1 is MNHEY, CDR2 SVGAGI, per germline. This CDR3 reads CASRPIMRIEQYF. The CDR3 nucleotides read TGTGCCAGCAGACCCATAATGAGGATCGAGCAGTACTTC.

This chain connects TRBV7-7 to TRBJ2-7; TRBD1 matches 9 bases. The V segment lost 5 bases and the J segment 5 bases; nucleotides outside the gene matches: 10. There are 15 residues in the CDR3. Germline V gives CDR1 SSHAT, CDR2 FNYEAQ (reference sequence). CDR3 amino acids: CASSQNRDRVHEQYF. DNA of the CDR3: TGTGCCAGCAGCCAGAACCGGGACAGGGTCCACGAGCAGTACTTC.

The genes are TRBV29-1 and TRBJ2-4; the D gene is possibly TRBD1 (5 bases). This CDR3 contains 14 residues. V dropped 4 bases and J dropped 2 bases, with 12 bases sitting between them. The germline CDR1 and CDR2 sequences are SQVTM and ANQGSEA. CDR3 amino acids: CSVVGVATKNIQYF. CDR3 nucleotides: TGCAGCGTTGTAGGGGTTGCGACCAAAAACATTCAGTACTTC.

The chain combines TRBV5-1 with TRBJ2-1; a weak D match, TRBD2 (6 bases). The CDR3 runs 17 residues. The ends were cut back, 0 bases at V and 7 bases at J, with 20 bases in the middle. CDR1 is SGHRS, CDR2 YFSETQ, per germline. CDR3 sequence reads: CASSLGARDWPWNEQFF. The CDR3 region has the DNA TGCGCCAGCAGCTTGGGGGCCCGGGACTGGCCTTGGAATGAGCAGTTCTTC.

The chain employs TRBV15 and TRBJ1-2; D not certain. V shed 1 base and J shed 4 bases, with 16 bases lying between them. The CDR3 is 16 residues long. Germline V CDR1 and CDR2: LNHNV, YYDKDF (reference sequence). The CDR3 reads CATSRVQDPAPYGYTF. DNA of the CDR3: TGTGCCACCAGCAGAGTTCAAGACCCGGCCCCCTATGGCTACACCTTC.